These 14 T cell receptor beta chains share one sample of origin, sequenced in a study of Ad26.COV2.S vaccination and SARS-CoV-2 variants. Treatment noted: around 19 received Ad26.COV2.S at low or high dose, single or two shots; roughly 5 received placebo; per-sample allocation not given. Sampling occurred on day 63 after the first vaccine or placebo injection. Only in-frame clones appear in the TCRdb table, and some are missing; sequencing was by immunoSEQ multiplex PCR. The sample has 400,000 to 500,000 clones; 88% are singletons. This material consisted of peripheral blood, taken in a trial of Ad26.COV2.S vaccine versus placebo. Receptors originate from a person between 18 and 59 years old who received the Ad26.COV2.S COVID-19 vaccine or a placebo.

The gene calls are TRBV7-2 and TRBJ2-7; no clear D gene. Trimming took 1 base from V and 0 from J, leaving 10 bases between them. From germline, CDR1 is SGHTA and CDR2 FQGNSA. The CDR3 contains 15 residues. The CDR3 sequence is CASSLVAGSSYEQYF. The CDR3, as DNA: TGTGCCAGCAGCTTAGTGGCAGGAAGCTCCTACGAGCAGTACTTC.

The CDR3 sequence is CASSPIQGAIRPQHF. In DNA, the CDR3 is TGTGCCAGCAGTCCCATACAGGGGGCAATTCGGCCCCAGCATTTT. The V gene is TRBV27, the J gene TRBJ1-5, with 9 positions matching TRBD1. V was pared by 5 bases and J by 9 bases, with 11 bases of the junction left unmatched. There are 15 residues in the CDR3. The germline V gene encodes CDR1 MNHEY and CDR2 SMNVEV (reference sequence).

The V call is TRBV7-3, the J call TRBJ2-1; 9 positions match TRBD1. Germline V gene sequence: CDR1 SGHTA, CDR2 FQGTGA. The CDR3 has 14 amino acids. The V and J ends lost 5 bases and 10 bases, in that order; junction bases with no gene match: 9. The DNA for the CDR3 is TGTGCCAGCAGCGGACGGCCGGGACAGGGCGAGCAGTTCTTC. Amino acid sequence: CASSGRPGQGEQFF.

This clone was seen once. The CDR3 sequence: CASFLLAGGPDTQYF. The DNA for the CDR3 is TGTGCCAGCTTCCTACTAGCGGGGGGGCCAGATACGCAGTATTTT. This chain connects TRBV2 to TRBJ2-3, with 13 bases identical to TRBD2. There are 15 residues in the CDR3. Germline trimming cut 8 bases from V and 4 bases from J; bases unmatched to any gene: 6. Per germline, CDR1 SNHLY and CDR2 FYNNEI. Using reference TRBV2 and TRBJ2-3 for the parts outside the CDR3, the full variable domain is EPEVTQTPSHQVTQMGQEVILRCVPISNHLYFYWYRQILGQKVEFLVSFYNNEISEKSEIFDDQFSVERPDGSNFTLKIRSTKLEDSAMYFCASFLLAGGPDTQYFGPGTRLTVL.

This clone was counted a single time. The genes are TRBV4-1 and TRBJ1-1; D is undetermined. CDR1 and CDR2 (germline): MGHRA, YSYEKL. The CDR3 runs 15 residues. Trimming left V 1 base short and J 1 base short, with 10 bases between. For the CDR3, the DNA is TGCGCCAGCAGCCAAGGGGGAGGCCCGAACACTGAAGCTTTCTTT. Protein sequence: CASSQGGGPNTEAFF.

This clone was detected once. The chain employs TRBV6-5 and TRBJ2-3; 9 nucleotides line up with TRBD1. Germline lookup yields CDR1 MNHEY and CDR2 SVGAGI. Unmatched junction bases numbered 5, after V lost 6 bases and J lost 4 bases. CDR3 length: 14 amino acids. This chain's CDR3 is CASSRDRESDTQYF. The CDR3 DNA reads as TGTGCCAGCAGCCGGGACAGGGAATCAGATACGCAGTATTTT.

This clone was found once. This chain joins TRBV19 and TRBJ1-1; 8 nucleotides align to TRBD1. J was trimmed by 0 bases and V by 5 bases; bases with no gene match: 11. The CDR3 consists of 17 residues. Germline loops: CDR1 LNHDA, CDR2 SQIVND (reference sequence). The CDR3 region has the DNA TGTGCCAGTAGTTCCTCCGACAGGGGAGGGATGAACACTGAAGCTTTCTTT. This encodes CASSSSDRGGMNTEAFF.

The rearrangement uses TRBV7-8 and TRBJ2-7; 7 nucleotides match TRBD2. The germline CDR1 and CDR2 sequences are SGHVS and FQNEAQ. The CDR3 is 14 amino acids. J was trimmed by 4 bases and V by 5 bases; bases with no gene match: 8. In DNA, the CDR3 is TGTGCCAGCAGCCAACCGGGACTACGGTACGAGCAGTACTTC. Translating gives CASSQPGLRYEQYF.

V is TRBV7-8 and J is TRBJ2-5; 12 nucleotides agree with TRBD2. The CDR3 consists of 16 residues. CDR1 and CDR2 from the germline V gene are SGHVS and FQNEAQ. The V and J ends lost 4 bases and 5 bases, in that order; junction bases with no gene match: 8. CDR3 region: CASSSLAGGPRETQYF. The CDR3, as DNA: TGTGCCAGCAGCTCCCTAGCGGGGGGGCCTCGGGAGACCCAGTACTTC.

V gene TRBV5-1 combines with J gene TRBJ1-1, with 7 bases matching TRBD1. V shed 4 bases, J shed 1 base, and the junction held 4 bases outside the gene matches. Germline CDR1 and CDR2: SGHRS and YFSETQ. This CDR3 has 14 amino acids. CDR3 loop: CASSPGTANTEAFF. The CDR3 region has the DNA TGCGCCAGCAGCCCCGGGACAGCGAACACTGAAGCTTTCTTT.

This clone was recorded a few times. CDR3 in DNA: TGTGCCAGCAGTCGTCACACCCGCTATGGCTACACCTTC. Encoded protein: CASSRHTRYGYTF. This sequence joins TRBV27 and TRBJ1-2; D ambiguous. Trimming stripped 5 bases from V and 4 bases from J, with 11 bases between. Germline V lookup: CDR1 MNHEY, CDR2 SMNVEV (reference sequence). The CDR3 sequence is 13 residues long.

The rearrangement joins TRBV24-1 to TRBJ2-1, with TRBD1 identical over 11 bases. Trimming cost V 4 bases and J 7 bases; bases outside gene matches: 5. From germline, CDR1 is KGHDR and CDR2 SFDVKD. This CDR3 is built from 15 residues. This CDR3 is CATSEPGQGGNEQFF. CDR3 bases: TGTGCCACCAGTGAACCGGGACAGGGGGGTAATGAGCAGTTCTTC.

V gene TRBV4-1 combines with J gene TRBJ2-7; 10 bases are shared with TRBD1. Germline V gene data show CDR1 as MGHRA and CDR2 as YSYEKL. J gave up 7 bases and V 4 bases, and 7 bases lay outside the gene matches. The CDR3 extends over 14 amino acids. In DNA, the CDR3 is TGCGCCAGCAGCCCAAGACAGGGGGCGCATGAGCAGTACTTC. Translating it yields CASSPRQGAHEQYF.

The rearrangement uses TRBV5-4 and TRBJ2-2; D remains ambiguous. Per germline, CDR1 SGHNT and CDR2 YYREEE (reference sequence). The CDR3 has 12 amino acids. With 4 bases removed from V and 4 bases from J, the gap between germline ends came to 5 bases. This CDR3 is CASSPSTGELFF. The CDR3 DNA sequence: TGTGCCAGCAGCCCTTCCACCGGGGAGCTGTTTTTT.